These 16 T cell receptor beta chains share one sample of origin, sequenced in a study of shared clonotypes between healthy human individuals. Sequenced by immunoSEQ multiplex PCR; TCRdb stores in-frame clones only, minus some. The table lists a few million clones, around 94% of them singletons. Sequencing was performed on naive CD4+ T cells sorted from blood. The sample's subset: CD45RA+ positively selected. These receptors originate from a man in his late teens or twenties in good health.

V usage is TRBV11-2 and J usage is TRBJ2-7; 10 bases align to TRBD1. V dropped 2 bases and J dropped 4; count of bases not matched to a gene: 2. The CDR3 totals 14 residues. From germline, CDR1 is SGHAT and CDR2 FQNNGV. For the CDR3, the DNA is TGTGCCAGCAGCTTAAGGGACAGGGGATACGAGCAGTACTTC. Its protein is CASSLRDRGYEQYF.

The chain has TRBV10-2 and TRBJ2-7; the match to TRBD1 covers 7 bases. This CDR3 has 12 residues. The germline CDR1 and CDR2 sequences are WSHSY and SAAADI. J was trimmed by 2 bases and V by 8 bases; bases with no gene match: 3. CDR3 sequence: CASLQGAYEQYF. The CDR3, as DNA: TGCGCCAGCCTTCAGGGGGCCTACGAGCAGTACTTC.

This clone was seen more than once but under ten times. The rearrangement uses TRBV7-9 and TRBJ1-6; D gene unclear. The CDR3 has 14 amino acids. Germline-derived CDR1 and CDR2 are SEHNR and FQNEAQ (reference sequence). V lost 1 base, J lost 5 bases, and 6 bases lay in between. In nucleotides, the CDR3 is TGTGCCAGCAGCTTAGGGGTGGATAATTCACCCCTCCACTTT. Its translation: CASSLGVDNSPLHF.

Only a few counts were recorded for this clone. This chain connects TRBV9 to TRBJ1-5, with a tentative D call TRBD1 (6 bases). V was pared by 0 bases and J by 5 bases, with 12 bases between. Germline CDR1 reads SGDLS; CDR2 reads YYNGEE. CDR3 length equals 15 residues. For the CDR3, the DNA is TGTGCCAGCAGCGTAGGTCCAGGGGAGCATCAGCCCCAGCATTTT. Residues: CASSVGPGEHQPQHF.

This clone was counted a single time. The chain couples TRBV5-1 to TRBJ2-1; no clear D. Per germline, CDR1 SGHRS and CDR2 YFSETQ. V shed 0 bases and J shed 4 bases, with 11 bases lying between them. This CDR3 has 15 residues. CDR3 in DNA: TGCGCCAGCAGCTTGGCCCAATTAAAGTACAATGAGCAGTTCTTC. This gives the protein CASSLAQLKYNEQFF.

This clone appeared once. The CDR3: CASSLRQGGANTGELFF. DNA of the CDR3: TGTGCCAGCAGCCTCCGACAAGGGGGCGCAAACACCGGGGAGCTGTTTTTT. V usage is TRBV7-6 and J usage is TRBJ2-2; 7 bases match TRBD1. CDR3 length: 17 residues. Trimming took 5 bases from V and 2 from J; bases not matched to a gene: 11. Germline loops: CDR1 SGHVS, CDR2 FNYEAQ.

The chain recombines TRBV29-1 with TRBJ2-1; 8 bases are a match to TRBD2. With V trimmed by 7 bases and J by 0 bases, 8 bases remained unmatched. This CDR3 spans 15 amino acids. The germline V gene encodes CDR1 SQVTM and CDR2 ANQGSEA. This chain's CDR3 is CSALLGTSSYNEQFF. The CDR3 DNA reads TGCAGCGCTCTCCTCGGGACTAGCTCCTACAATGAGCAGTTCTTC.

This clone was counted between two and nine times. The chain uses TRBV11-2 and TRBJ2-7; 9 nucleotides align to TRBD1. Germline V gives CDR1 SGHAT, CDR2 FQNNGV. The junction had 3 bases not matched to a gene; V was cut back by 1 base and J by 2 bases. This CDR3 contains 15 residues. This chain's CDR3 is CASSLGDRVPYEQYF. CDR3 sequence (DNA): TGTGCCAGCAGCTTAGGGGACAGGGTCCCCTACGAGCAGTACTTC.

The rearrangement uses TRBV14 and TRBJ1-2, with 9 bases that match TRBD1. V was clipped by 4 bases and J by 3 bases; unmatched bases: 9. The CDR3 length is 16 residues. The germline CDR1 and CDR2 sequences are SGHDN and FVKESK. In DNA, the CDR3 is TGTGCCAGCAGCCCCCTAGGGGACAGGGATGACTATGGCTACACCTTC. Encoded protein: CASSPLGDRDDYGYTF.

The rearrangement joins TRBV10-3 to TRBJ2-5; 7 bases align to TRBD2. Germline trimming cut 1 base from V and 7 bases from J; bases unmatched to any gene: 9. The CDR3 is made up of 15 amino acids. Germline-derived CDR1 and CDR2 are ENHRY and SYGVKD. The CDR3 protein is CAISEWEGPERTQYF. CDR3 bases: TGTGCCATCAGTGAGTGGGAGGGCCCCGAGAGGACCCAGTACTTC.

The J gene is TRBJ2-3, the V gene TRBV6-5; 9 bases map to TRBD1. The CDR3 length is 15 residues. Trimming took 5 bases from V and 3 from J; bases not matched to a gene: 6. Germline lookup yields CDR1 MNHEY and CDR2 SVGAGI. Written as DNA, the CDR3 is TGTGCCAGCAGTAGACGGGACAGGGCAACAGATACGCAGTATTTT. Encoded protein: CASSRRDRATDTQYF.

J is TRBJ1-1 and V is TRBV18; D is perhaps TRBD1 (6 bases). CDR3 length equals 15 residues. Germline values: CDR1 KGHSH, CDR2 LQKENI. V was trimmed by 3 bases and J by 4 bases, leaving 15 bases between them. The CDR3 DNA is TGTGCCAGCTCACCGGGGGCCGGGACGACCACTGAAGCTTTCTTT. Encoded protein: CASSPGAGTTTEAFF. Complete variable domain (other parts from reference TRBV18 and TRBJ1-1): NAGVMQNPRHLVRRRGQEARLRCSPMKGHSHVYWYRQLPEEGLKFMVYLQKENIIDESGMPKERFSAEFPKEGPSILRIQQVVRGDSAAYFCASSPGAGTTTEAFFGQGTRLTVV.

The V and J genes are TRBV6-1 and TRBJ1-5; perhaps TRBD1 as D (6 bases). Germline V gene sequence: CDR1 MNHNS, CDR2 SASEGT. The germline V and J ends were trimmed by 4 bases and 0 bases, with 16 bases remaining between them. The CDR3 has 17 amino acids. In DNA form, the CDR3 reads TGTGCCAGCAGTGCGTTCGGGACACAGCATAGCAATCAGCCCCAGCATTTT. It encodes CASSAFGTQHSNQPQHF.

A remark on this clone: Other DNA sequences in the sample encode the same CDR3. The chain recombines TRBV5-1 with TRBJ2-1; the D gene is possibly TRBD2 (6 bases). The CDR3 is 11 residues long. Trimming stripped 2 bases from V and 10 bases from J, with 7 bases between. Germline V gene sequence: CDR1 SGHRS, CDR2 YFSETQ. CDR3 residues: CASSLGGEQFF. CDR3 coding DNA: TGCGCCAGCAGCTTAGGAGGGGAGCAGTTCTTC.

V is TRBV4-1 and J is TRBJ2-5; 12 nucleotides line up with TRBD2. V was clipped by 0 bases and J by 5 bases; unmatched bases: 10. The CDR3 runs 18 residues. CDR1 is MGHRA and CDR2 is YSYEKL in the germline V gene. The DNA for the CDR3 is TGCGCCAGCAGCCAAGATGTGCCTAGCGGGAGGGCCGGGGAGACCCAGTACTTC. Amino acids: CASSQDVPSGRAGETQYF.

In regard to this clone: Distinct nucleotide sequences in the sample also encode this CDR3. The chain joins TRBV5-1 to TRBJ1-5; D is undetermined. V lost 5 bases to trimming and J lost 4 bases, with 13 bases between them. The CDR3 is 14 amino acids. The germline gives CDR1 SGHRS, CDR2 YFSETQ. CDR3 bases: TGCGCCAGCAGGCCCGGAGATAGTAATCAGCCCCAGCATTTT. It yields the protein CASRPGDSNQPQHF.